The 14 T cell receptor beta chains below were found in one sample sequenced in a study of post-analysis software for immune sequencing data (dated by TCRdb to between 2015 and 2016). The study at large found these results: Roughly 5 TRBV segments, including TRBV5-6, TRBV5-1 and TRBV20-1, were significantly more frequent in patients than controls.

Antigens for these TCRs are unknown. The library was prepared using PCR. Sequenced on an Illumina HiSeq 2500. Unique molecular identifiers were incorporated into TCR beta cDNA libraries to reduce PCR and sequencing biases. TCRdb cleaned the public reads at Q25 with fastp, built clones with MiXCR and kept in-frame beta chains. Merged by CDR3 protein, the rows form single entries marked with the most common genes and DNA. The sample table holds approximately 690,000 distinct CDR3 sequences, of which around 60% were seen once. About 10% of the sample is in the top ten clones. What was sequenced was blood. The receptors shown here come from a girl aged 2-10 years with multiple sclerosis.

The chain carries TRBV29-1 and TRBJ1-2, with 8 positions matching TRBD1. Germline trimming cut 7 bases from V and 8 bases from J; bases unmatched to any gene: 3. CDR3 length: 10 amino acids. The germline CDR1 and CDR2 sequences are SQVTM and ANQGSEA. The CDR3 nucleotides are TGCAGCGCCGGACAGGGAGGCTACACCTTC. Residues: CSAGQGGYTF.

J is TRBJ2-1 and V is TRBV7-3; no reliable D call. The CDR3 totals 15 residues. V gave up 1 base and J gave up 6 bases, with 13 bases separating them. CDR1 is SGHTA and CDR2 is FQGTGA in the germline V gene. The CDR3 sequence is CASSLNPGLGNEQFF. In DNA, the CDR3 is TGTGCCAGCAGCTTAAACCCGGGTCTGGGCAATGAGCAGTTCTTC.

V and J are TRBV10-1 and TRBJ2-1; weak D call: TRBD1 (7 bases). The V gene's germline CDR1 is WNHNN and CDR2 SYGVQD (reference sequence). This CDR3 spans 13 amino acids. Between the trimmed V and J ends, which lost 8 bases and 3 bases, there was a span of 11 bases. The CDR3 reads CASAGQRYNEQFF. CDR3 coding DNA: TGCGCCAGCGCGGGACAGCGCTACAATGAGCAGTTCTTC.

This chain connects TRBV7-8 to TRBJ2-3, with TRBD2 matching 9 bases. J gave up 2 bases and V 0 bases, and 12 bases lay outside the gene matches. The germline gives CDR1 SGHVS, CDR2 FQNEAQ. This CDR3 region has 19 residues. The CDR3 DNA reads TGTGCCAGCAGCTTAGCGCCAGCGGGAGGCGCCTTAATCACAGATACGCAGTATTTT. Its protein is CASSLAPAGGALITDTQYF. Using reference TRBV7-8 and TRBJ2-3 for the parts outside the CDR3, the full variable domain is GAGVSQSPRYKVAKRGQDVALRCDPISGHVSLFWYQQALGQGPEFLTYFQNEAQLDKSGLPSDRFFAERPEGSVSTLKIQRTQQEDSAVYLCASSLAPAGGALITDTQYFGPGTRLTVL.

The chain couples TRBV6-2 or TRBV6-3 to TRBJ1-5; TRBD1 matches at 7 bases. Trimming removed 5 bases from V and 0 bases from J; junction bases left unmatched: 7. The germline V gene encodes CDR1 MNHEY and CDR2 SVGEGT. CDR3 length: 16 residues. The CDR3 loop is CASSRQGPYSNQPQHF. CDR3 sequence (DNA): TGTGCCAGCAGTCGACAGGGACCCTATAGCAATCAGCCCCAGCATTTT.

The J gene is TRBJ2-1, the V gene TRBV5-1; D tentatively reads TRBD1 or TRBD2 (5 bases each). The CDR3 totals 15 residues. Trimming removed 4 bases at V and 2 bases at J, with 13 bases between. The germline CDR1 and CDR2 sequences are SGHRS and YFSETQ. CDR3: CASSIGTIAYNEQFF. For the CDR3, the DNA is TGCGCCAGCAGCATCGGGACGATTGCCTACAATGAGCAGTTCTTC.

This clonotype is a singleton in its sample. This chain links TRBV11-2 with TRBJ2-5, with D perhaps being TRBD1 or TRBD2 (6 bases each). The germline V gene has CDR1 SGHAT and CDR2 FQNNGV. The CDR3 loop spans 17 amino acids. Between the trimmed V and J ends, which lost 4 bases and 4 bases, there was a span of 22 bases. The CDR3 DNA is TGTGCCAGCAGCTCTCTACGTACAGGGAAGGAGGGAGAGACCCAGTACTTC. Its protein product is CASSSLRTGKEGETQYF.

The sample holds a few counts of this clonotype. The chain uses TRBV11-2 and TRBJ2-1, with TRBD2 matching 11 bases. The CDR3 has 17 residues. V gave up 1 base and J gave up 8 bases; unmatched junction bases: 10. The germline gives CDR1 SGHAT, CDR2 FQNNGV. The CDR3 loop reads CASSLGLSGRGGHEQFF. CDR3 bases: TGTGCCAGCAGCTTAGGCCTTAGCGGGAGGGGCGGGCATGAGCAGTTCTTC.

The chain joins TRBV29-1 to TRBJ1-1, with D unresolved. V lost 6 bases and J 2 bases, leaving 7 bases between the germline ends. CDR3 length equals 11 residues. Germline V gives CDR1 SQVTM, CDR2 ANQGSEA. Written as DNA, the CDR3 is TGCAGCGTGCGGGCTAACACTGAAGCTTTCTTT. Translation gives CSVRANTEAFF.

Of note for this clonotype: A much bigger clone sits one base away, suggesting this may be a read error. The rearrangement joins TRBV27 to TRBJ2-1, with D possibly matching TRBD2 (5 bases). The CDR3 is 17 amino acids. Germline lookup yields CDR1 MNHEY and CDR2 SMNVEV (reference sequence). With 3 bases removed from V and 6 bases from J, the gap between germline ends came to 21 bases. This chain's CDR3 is CASSFVGLRDSSNEQFF. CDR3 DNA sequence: TGTGCCAGCAGTTTCGTAGGGTTGAGGGATTCGAGCAATGAGCAGTTCTTC.

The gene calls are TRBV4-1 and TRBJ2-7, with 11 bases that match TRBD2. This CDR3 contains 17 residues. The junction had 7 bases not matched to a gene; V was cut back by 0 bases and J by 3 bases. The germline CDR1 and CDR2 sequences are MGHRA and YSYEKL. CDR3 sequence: CASSQEGLTSGNYEQYF. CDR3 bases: TGCGCCAGCAGCCAAGAGGGGCTGACTAGCGGGAACTACGAGCAGTACTTC.

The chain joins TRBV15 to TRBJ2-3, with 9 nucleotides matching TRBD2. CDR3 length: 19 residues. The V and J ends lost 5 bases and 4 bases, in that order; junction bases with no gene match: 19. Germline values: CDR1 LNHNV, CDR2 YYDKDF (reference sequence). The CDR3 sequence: CATSRLTGAAGGPSDTQYF. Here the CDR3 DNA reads TGTGCCACCAGCCGATTGACGGGGGCAGCGGGAGGCCCGTCAGATACGCAGTATTTT.

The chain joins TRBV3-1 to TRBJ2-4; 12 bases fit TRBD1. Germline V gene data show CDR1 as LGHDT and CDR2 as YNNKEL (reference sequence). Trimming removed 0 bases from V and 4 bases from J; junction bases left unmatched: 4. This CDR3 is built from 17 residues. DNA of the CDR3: TGTGCCAGCAGCCAAGATCCGGGACAGGGGGCGAAAAACATTCAGTACTTC. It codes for CASSQDPGQGAKNIQYF.

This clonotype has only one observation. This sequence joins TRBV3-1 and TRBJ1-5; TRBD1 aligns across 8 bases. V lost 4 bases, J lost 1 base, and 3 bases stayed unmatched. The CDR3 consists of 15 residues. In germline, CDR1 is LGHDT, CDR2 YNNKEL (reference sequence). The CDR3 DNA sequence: TGTGCCAGCAGCCCCCGGACAGGGAGCAATCAGCCCCAGCATTTT. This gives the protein CASSPRTGSNQPQHF.